The T cell receptor (beta chain) under discussion was sequenced for a study of a mutant IDH1 vaccine in newly diagnosed glioma. Study summary: Former treatment meant radiotherapy, temozolomide, or both; the majority had gotten both.

Study-level results: Apparently, pseudoprogression bore no relation to changes among the top peripheral T cell clonotypes.

Worth noting for this clone: The antigen is not known.

Profiled with immunoSEQ multiplex PCR; TCRdb holds only in-frame clones, not every one. The table has 50,000 to 65,000 clones, about 90% seen once; the top ten hold roughly 1.4%. Stated time point: week 23, last vaccination. With topical imiquimod, each dose of the vaccine consisted of 300 ug of mutant IDH1 20-mer peptide. CDR3 length: 13 residues. Germline CDR1 is MNHNY and CDR2 is SVGAGI (reference sequence). Trimming removed 1 base from V and 6 bases from J, with 10 bases in between. The source of this sequence is a man aged 35 to 55 with glioma. The sample consisted of PBMCs, taken from a glioma patient whose treatment included an IDH1 peptide vaccine. J is TRBJ2-7 and V is TRBV6-6; no definite D call. The CDR3 DNA sequence: TGTGCCAGCAGTTACTTGAAGGAGAGCGAGCAGTACTTC. It specifies CASSYLKESEQYF.